Presented here are 32 T cell receptor beta chains from one specimen sequenced in a study of blood T cell repertoires in COVID-19 (dated by TCRdb to the early 2020s). The library came from the immunoSEQ multiplex PCR assay. What TCRdb holds here is the immuneACCESS table cut down to in-frame rearrangements. Part of the clones is not present; checked against another copy, under half of the missing clones reflect an unresolved V gene, and the others are unexplained. This sample is represented by roughly 78,000 clones; approximately 86% of them were singletons. Of the sample, 1.5% to 2.5% is held by the ten largest clones. The sequenced sample was peripheral blood. These TCRs come from a woman aged 55-69 years with acute or convalescent COVID-19.

The genes are TRBV19 and TRBJ1-4; 12 nucleotides line up with TRBD1. V lost 5 bases to trimming and J lost 5 bases; unmatched junction nucleotides: 9. CDR3 length: 17 residues. Germline assignment: CDR1 LNHDA and CDR2 SQIVND (reference sequence). The CDR3 loop is CASSEGQGAFLNEKLFF. CDR3 sequence (DNA): TGTGCCAGTAGTGAGGGACAGGGGGCGTTCTTGAATGAAAAACTGTTTTTT.

The gene calls are TRBV28 and TRBJ1-1, with D perhaps matching TRBD1 (6 bases). The CDR3 runs 14 residues. Germline V lookup: CDR1 MDHEN, CDR2 SYDVKM. With 6 bases removed from V and 4 bases from J, the gap between germline ends came to 15 bases. The CDR3 region is CASRLQGLGTEAFF. The CDR3 nucleotides read TGTGCCAGCAGGCTTCAGGGGTTGGGCACTGAAGCTTTCTTT.

This chain joins TRBV6-5 and TRBJ2-4; D remains ambiguous. Trimming took off 6 bases at V and 0 bases at J, with 12 bases between the two ends. The germline CDR1 and CDR2 sequences are MNHEY and SVGAGI. The CDR3 has 15 residues. This CDR3 reads CASSNLQLAKNIQYF. CDR3 nucleotides: TGTGCCAGCAGCAACTTACAGCTAGCCAAAAACATTCAGTACTTC.

This clone was seen a few times. The chain has TRBV28 and TRBJ1-4; 7 nucleotides agree with TRBD1. Trimming removed 2 bases from V and 7 bases from J; junction bases left unmatched: 10. Germline CDR1 and CDR2: MDHEN and SYDVKM. The CDR3 extends over 16 amino acids. CDR3 amino acids: CASSLPTQGNAEKLFF. In DNA, the CDR3 is TGTGCCAGCAGTTTACCCACACAGGGGAACGCTGAAAAACTGTTTTTT.

The chain joins TRBV9 to TRBJ1-2; TRBD1 matches 10 bases. Unmatched junction bases numbered 3, after V lost 0 bases and J lost 4 bases. CDR1 and CDR2 (germline): SGDLS, YYNGEE. The CDR3 runs 15 residues. In DNA, the CDR3 is TGTGCCAGCAGCGTAGTGGACAGGGGGGCCTATGGCTACACCTTC. Translating it yields CASSVVDRGAYGYTF.

The chain uses TRBV18 and TRBJ1-4, with D perhaps TRBD1 (5 bases). Trimming removed 3 bases at V and 8 bases at J, with 10 bases between. The CDR3 runs to 13 residues. Per germline, CDR1 KGHSH and CDR2 LQKENI. CDR3 sequence reads: CASSPSEGEKLFF. The CDR3 nucleotides read TGTGCCAGCTCACCCTCGGAGGGGGAAAAACTGTTTTTT.

This sequence joins TRBV21-1 and TRBJ2-5; TRBD2, the D gene given by the table, was not confirmed from the DNA. TRBV21-1 is a pseudogene. This CDR3 comprises 12 residues. The CDR3 spells CASSKLGETQYF. CDR3 DNA: TGTGCCAGCAGCAAACTCGGAGAGACCCAGTACTTC.

The genes are TRBV3-1 (or the pseudogene TRBV3-2) and TRBJ2-7, with D possibly matching TRBD2 (6 bases). Germline CDR1 and CDR2: LGHDT and YNNKEL (reference sequence). The V end lost 0 bases, the J end lost 1 base, and 16 bases lay between the germline ends. The CDR3 covers 17 residues. The CDR3 DNA reads TGTGCCAGCAGCCAAGATCAGGTTTTGGGAGGTTCCTACGAGCAGTACTTC. Translating gives CASSQDQVLGGSYEQYF.

The chain uses TRBV11-2 and TRBJ1-1, with D uncertain. This CDR3 is 11 amino acids long. Germline loops: CDR1 SGHAT, CDR2 FQNNGV. The ends were cut back, 6 bases at V and 4 bases at J, with 6 bases in the middle. This CDR3 is CASRMATEAFF. The CDR3 coding sequence is TGTGCCAGCAGGATGGCCACTGAAGCTTTCTTT.

This chain's CDR3 is CASTTGQGRNQPQHF. The DNA for the CDR3 is TGTGCCAGCACCACTGGACAGGGGAGGAATCAGCCCCAGCATTTT. J is TRBJ1-5 and V is TRBV28, with TRBD1 matching 9 bases. V shed 7 bases and J 4 bases; nucleotides not matched to a gene: 8. The CDR3 loop spans 15 amino acids. The germline gives CDR1 MDHEN, CDR2 SYDVKM.

This sequence joins TRBV9 and TRBJ1-3, with a tentative D call TRBD1 (5 bases). Germline assignment: CDR1 SGDLS and CDR2 YYNGEE. V lost 0 bases, J lost 0 bases, and 10 bases lay in between. The CDR3 contains 16 residues. The chain's CDR3 is CASSVGWGLSGNTIYF. CDR3 DNA sequence: TGTGCCAGCAGCGTAGGTTGGGGCCTCTCTGGAAACACCATATATTTT.

The gene calls are TRBV2 and TRBJ1-1; TRBD1 is a possible D gene (6 bases). The V gene lost 2 bases and the J gene lost 0 bases, with 10 bases spanning the gap. The CDR3 is 15 amino acids. Germline V lookup: CDR1 SNHLY, CDR2 FYNNEI. DNA of the CDR3: TGTGCCAGCAGTGAACAGGGGCTTATGAACACTGAAGCTTTCTTT. It specifies CASSEQGLMNTEAFF.

This chain links TRBV24-1 with TRBJ1-1; the D is unclear. CDR1 and CDR2 from the germline V gene are KGHDR and SFDVKD. The V end was cut by 5 bases, the J end by 5 bases, with 8 bases between. The CDR3 spans 12 residues. As DNA, the CDR3 is TGTGCCACCAGTGGCTCCGGGACTGAAGCTTTCTTT. Translated: CATSGSGTEAFF.

V gene TRBV5-1 combines with J gene TRBJ1-2; 8 bases align to TRBD1. V dropped 4 bases and J dropped 5; count of bases not matched to a gene: 13. There are 16 residues in the CDR3. Germline V gene lookup returns CDR1 SGHRS and CDR2 YFSETQ. CDR3 region: CASSVGTGSWAYGYTF. The CDR3 DNA follows: TGCGCCAGCAGCGTTGGGACAGGATCATGGGCTTATGGCTACACCTTC.

This chain joins TRBV18 and TRBJ1-1; a possible D gene is TRBD1 (5 bases). The CDR3 covers 14 residues. The germline V gene encodes CDR1 KGHSH and CDR2 LQKENI. The V gene lost 0 bases and the J gene lost 1 base, with 6 bases spanning the gap. CDR3: CASSPPTGNTEAFF. The CDR3 DNA follows: TGTGCCAGCTCACCACCTACAGGGAACACTGAAGCTTTCTTT.

This chain uses TRBV5-4 with TRBJ2-1; 8 positions match TRBD2. The length of the CDR3 is 15 residues. The V and J ends lost 1 base and 3 bases, in that order; junction bases with no gene match: 3. Germline V gene lookup returns CDR1 SGHNT and CDR2 YYREEE (reference sequence). CDR3 DNA: TGTGCCAGCAGCTTGATAGCGGGACTCTACAATGAGCAGTTCTTC. Translating gives CASSLIAGLYNEQFF. Full variable domain (missing parts from reference TRBV5-4 and TRBJ2-1): ETGVTQSPTHLIKTRGQQVTLRCSSQSGHNTVSWYQQALGQGPQFIFQYYREEENGRGNFPPRFSGLQFPNYSSELNVNALELDDSALYLCASSLIAGLYNEQFFGPGTRLTVL.

This clone occurred a few times. The V gene is TRBV4-2, the J gene TRBJ2-1; unclear D gene. V gave up 4 bases and J gave up 6 bases, with 10 bases separating them. There are 13 residues in the CDR3. Per germline, CDR1 LGHNA and CDR2 YNFKEQ. The DNA of the CDR3 is TGTGCCAGCAGCCCCTCTAACCCCAATGAGCAGTTCTTC. The encoded protein is CASSPSNPNEQFF.

The chain couples TRBV6-5 to TRBJ2-5; 8 nucleotides line up with TRBD1. V was pared by 6 bases and J by 5 bases, with 8 bases of the junction left unmatched. This CDR3 is built from 14 residues. The germline V gene has CDR1 MNHEY and CDR2 SVGAGI. The CDR3, as DNA: TGTGCCAGCAGAAGGGAGCAGGGGGCTGAGACCCAGTACTTC. The encoded protein is CASRREQGAETQYF.

The chain links TRBV9 to TRBJ2-7; D might be TRBD1 (5 bases). The V gene's germline CDR1 is SGDLS and CDR2 YYNGEE. This CDR3 is built from 16 residues. Trimming shortened V by 0 bases and J by 6 bases, and 19 bases separated the two germline ends. CDR3 bases: TGTGCCAGCAGCGTAGAGGTCGGCGGCAGGGCGGCCGAGCAGTACTTC. As protein: CASSVEVGGRAAEQYF.

The rearrangement joins TRBV30 to TRBJ1-6, with 8 nucleotides matching TRBD1. The germline V gene has CDR1 GTSNPN and CDR2 SVGIG (reference sequence). With V trimmed by 1 base and J by 7 bases, 12 bases remained unmatched. This CDR3 has 17 residues. CDR3 loop: CAWSEEQGGFWNSPLHF. The CDR3 DNA follows: TGTGCCTGGAGTGAAGAACAGGGGGGGTTTTGGAATTCACCCCTCCACTTT.

This clone was seen just once. The CDR3 coding sequence is TGTGCCAGTAGTATCGGTACAGCTTTAAATCAGCCCCAGCATTTT. Residues: CASSIGTALNQPQHF. The chain combines TRBV19 with TRBJ1-5; D is unresolved. V was cut by 3 bases and J by 4 bases, with 13 bases left in between. This CDR3 contains 15 residues. The germline V gene encodes CDR1 LNHDA and CDR2 SQIVND (reference sequence).

This rearrangement joins TRBV11-2 to TRBJ2-1, with 8 bases that match TRBD2. CDR1 is SGHAT, CDR2 FQNNGV, per germline. The CDR3 sequence is 15 residues long. Trimming at V came to 1 base and at J to 3 bases, leaving 2 bases not matched to a gene. In DNA, the CDR3 is TGTGCCAGCAGCTTAGTAGCGGGGAGCTACAATGAGCAGTTCTTC. Translating gives CASSLVAGSYNEQFF.

This sequence joins TRBV5-1 and TRBJ1-1; D is possibly TRBD1 (6 bases). Trimming cost V 4 bases and J 1 base, with 11 bases left between them. Germline V lookup: CDR1 SGHRS, CDR2 YFSETQ. The CDR3 runs to 14 residues. The chain's CDR3 is CASSIGQTNTEAFF. The CDR3 nucleotides read TGCGCCAGCAGCATAGGACAGACGAACACTGAAGCTTTCTTT.

V usage is TRBV5-5 and J usage is TRBJ2-3; D is possibly TRBD1 (6 bases). Between the trimmed V and J ends, which lost 4 bases and 2 bases, there was a span of 26 bases. This CDR3 is 19 amino acids long. From germline, CDR1 is SGHKS and CDR2 YYEKEE (reference sequence). The CDR3: CASSPTRDNARRSTDTQYF. DNA of the CDR3: TGTGCCAGCAGCCCAACCCGGGACAACGCACGAAGATCCACAGATACGCAGTATTTT.

V gene TRBV7-2 combines with J gene TRBJ1-2; a weak D match, TRBD1 (5 bases). The CDR3 loop spans 15 amino acids. Trimming took 5 bases from V and 8 from J, leaving 21 bases between them. The germline CDR1 and CDR2 sequences are SGHTA and FQGNSA. Here the CDR3 DNA reads TGTGCCAGCAGCCCGTCAATGTTGTCCGGGGGAGGCTACACCTTC. Translation: CASSPSMLSGGGYTF.

This clone has more than one count but fewer than ten. The chain joins TRBV7-2 to TRBJ1-4, with a tentative D call TRBD1 (6 bases). Germline CDR1 is SGHTA and CDR2 is FQGNSA. The CDR3 totals 15 residues. Trimming stripped 1 base from V and 4 bases from J, with 10 bases between. CDR3 loop: CASSLGGHLNEKLFF. The CDR3 DNA is TGTGCCAGCAGCTTAGGGGGACACCTTAATGAAAAACTGTTTTTT.

The chain joins TRBV29-1 to TRBJ2-5; 8 bases match TRBD1. The junction had 3 bases not matched to a gene; V was cut back by 3 bases and J by 3 bases. Germline V gene lookup returns CDR1 SQVTM and CDR2 ANQGSEA. The CDR3 is made up of 13 amino acids. CDR3: CSVDDRGEETQYF. DNA of the CDR3: TGCAGCGTTGACGACAGGGGTGAAGAGACCCAGTACTTC.

J is TRBJ1-1 and V is TRBV4-3; 7 nucleotides line up with TRBD1. The CDR3 loop spans 15 amino acids. Germline CDR1 and CDR2: LGHNA and YSLEER. The V and J ends lost 4 bases and 1 base, in that order; junction bases with no gene match: 6. Written as DNA, the CDR3 is TGCGCCAGCAGCCCCAAGGGGGCGAAGAACACTGAAGCTTTCTTT. The encoded protein is CASSPKGAKNTEAFF.

In this sample, this clone turned up once. The rearrangement joins TRBV3-1 (or the pseudogene TRBV3-2) to TRBJ1-5, with a possible D match to TRBD1 (5 bases). CDR3 length equals 16 residues. Trimming cost V 4 bases and J 0 bases, with 13 bases left between them. Germline CDR1 and CDR2: LGHDT and YNNKEL (reference sequence). The CDR3, as DNA: TGTGCCAGCAGCCCGGGGACTCCAGGTAGCAATCAGCCCCAGCATTTT. Translating gives CASSPGTPGSNQPQHF.

This clone occurred a few times. The chain couples TRBV11-2 to TRBJ2-1, with unresolved D. V lost 0 bases and J 0 bases, leaving 6 bases between the germline ends. The length of the CDR3 is 15 residues. Germline V gene sequence: CDR1 SGHAT, CDR2 FQNNGV. CDR3 coding DNA: TGTGCCAGCAGCTTAGAGAGTTACTCCTACAATGAGCAGTTCTTC. Translation: CASSLESYSYNEQFF.

The rearrangement uses TRBV5-8 and TRBJ2-3; 10 bases map to TRBD2. This CDR3 is built from 16 residues. Looked up from germline, CDR1 is SGHTS and CDR2 is YDEGEE. Losses at the gene ends were 2 bases for V and 2 bases for J; bases not matched to a gene: 5. The CDR3 DNA reads as TGTGCCAGCAGCTTCGGACTAGCGGAAGACACAGATACGCAGTATTTT. It translates to CASSFGLAEDTDTQYF.

The V call is TRBV11-2, the J call TRBJ2-5; tentatively, D is TRBD2 (7 bases). Per germline, CDR1 SGHAT and CDR2 FQNNGV. The CDR3 extends over 14 amino acids. V dropped 4 bases and J dropped 5 bases, with 14 bases sitting between them. CDR3 nucleotide sequence: TGTGCCAGCAGCTCCATGGCGGGGGCTGAGACCCAGTACTTC. Protein: CASSSMAGAETQYF.